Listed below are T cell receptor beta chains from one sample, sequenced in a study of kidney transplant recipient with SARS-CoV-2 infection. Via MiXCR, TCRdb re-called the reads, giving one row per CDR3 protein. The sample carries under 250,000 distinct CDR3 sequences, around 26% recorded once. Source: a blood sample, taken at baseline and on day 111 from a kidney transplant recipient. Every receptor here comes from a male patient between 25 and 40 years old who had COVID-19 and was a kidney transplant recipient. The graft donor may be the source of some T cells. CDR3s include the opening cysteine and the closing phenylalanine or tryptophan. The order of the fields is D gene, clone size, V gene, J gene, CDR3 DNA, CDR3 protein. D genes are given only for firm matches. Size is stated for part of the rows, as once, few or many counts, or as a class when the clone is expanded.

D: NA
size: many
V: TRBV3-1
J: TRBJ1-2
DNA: TGTGCCAGCAGCTGTTCCCGCACCCTTCGAAAGACCTATGGCTACACCTTC
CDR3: CASSCSRTLRKTYGYTF

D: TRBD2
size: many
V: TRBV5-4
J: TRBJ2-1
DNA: TGTGCCAGCAGCCTAGGAGCGGGGGCCGGGTACAATGAGCAGTTCTTC
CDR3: CASSLGAGAGYNEQFF

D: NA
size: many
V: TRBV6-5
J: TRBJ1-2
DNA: TGTGCCAGCAGTATGGAATGCTCTATGCGAAAGACCTATGGCTACACCTTC
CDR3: CASSMECSMRKTYGYTF

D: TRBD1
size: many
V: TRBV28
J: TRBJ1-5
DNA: TGTGCCAGCAGTTGGGTGACAGGGGGTCAGCCCCAGCATTTT
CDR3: CASSWVTGGQPQHF

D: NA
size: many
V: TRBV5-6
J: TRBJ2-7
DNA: TGTGCCAGCAGTACTCTCCCGACAGCCTACGAGCAGTACTTC
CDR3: CASSTLPTAYEQYF

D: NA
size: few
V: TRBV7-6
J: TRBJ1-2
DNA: TGTGCCAGCAGCTATGCAGTTGAATCTCGAAAGACCTATGGCTACACCTTC
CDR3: CASSYAVESRKTYGYTF

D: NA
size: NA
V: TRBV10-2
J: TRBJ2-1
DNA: TGCGCCAGCAGGCATGGGAATGAGCAGTTCTTC
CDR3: CASRHGNEQFF

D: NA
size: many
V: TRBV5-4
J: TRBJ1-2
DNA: TGTGCCAGCACCCTTTGGACGGGCAGGGGCGATGGCTACACCTTC
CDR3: CASTLWTGRGDGYTF

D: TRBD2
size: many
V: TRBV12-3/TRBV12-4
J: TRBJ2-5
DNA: TGTGCCAGCAGTTTGTCTCAAGGACTAGCGGGTAAAGAGACCCAGTACTTC
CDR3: CASSLSQGLAGKETQYF

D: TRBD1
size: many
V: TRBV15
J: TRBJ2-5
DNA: TGTGCCACCAGCAGACAGGGACAGGGGGGGGAGACCCAGTACTTC
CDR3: CATSRQGQGGETQYF

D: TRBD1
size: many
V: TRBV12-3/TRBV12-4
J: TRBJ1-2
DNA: TGTGCCAGCAGTTTCGGGCCACAGGGGTATGGCTACACCTTC
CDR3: CASSFGPQGYGYTF

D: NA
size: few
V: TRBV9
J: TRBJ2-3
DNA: TGTGCCAGCAGCGTAGAATCAACAGATACGCAGTATTTT
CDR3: CASSVESTDTQYF

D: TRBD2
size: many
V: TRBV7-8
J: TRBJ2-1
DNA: TGTGCCAGCAGCTTAGTAGGTAGCGGGAACTCCTACAATGAGCAGTTCTTC
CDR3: CASSLVGSGNSYNEQFF

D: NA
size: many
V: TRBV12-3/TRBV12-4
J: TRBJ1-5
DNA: TGTGCCAGCAGTTTGGAAGACAGGATTAATCAGCCCCAGCATTTT
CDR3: CASSLEDRINQPQHF

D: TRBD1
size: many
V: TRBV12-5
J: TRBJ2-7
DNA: TGTGCTAGTGGTTCAAGGGACAGGGGAGGAGAGCAGTACTTC
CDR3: CASGSRDRGGEQYF

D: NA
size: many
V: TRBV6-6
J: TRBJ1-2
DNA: TGTGCCAGCAGTTACATAGAAGGTGGGAGAAAGACCTATGGCTACACCTTC
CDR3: CASSYIEGGRKTYGYTF

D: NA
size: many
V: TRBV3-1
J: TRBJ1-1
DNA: TGTGCCAGCAGCTATGGGCTTCCCATTTCAATTCGCACTGAAGCTTTCTTT
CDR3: CASSYGLPISIRTEAFF

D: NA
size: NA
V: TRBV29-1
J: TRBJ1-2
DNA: TGCAGCGTTTCGGAATCACTAGCATGGAAGACCTATGGCTACACCTTC
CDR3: CSVSESLAWKTYGYTF

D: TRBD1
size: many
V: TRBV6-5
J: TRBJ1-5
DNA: TGTGCCAGCAGTTACTCGGGGACAGGCAACAATCAGCCCCAGCATTTT
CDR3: CASSYSGTGNNQPQHF

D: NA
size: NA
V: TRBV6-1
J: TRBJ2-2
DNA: TGTGCCAGCAGTGCGTCCTCGTGGGCCGGGGAGCTGTTTTTT
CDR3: CASSASSWAGELFF

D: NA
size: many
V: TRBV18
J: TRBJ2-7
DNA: TGTGCCAGCTCACTTTTACTGGGGAGCTCCTACGAGCAGTACTTC
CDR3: CASSLLLGSSYEQYF

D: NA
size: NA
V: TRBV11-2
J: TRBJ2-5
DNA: TGTGCCAGCAGCCCGGGCAGGGCACTCAGGGAGACCCAGTACTTC
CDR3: CASSPGRALRETQYF

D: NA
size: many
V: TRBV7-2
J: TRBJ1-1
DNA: TGTGCCAGCAGCTCCTCCACAATTGACACTGAAGCTTTCTTT
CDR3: CASSSSTIDTEAFF

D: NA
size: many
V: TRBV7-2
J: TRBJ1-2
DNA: TGTGCCAGCAGCCTTAAACGCAGAGACGGAAAGACCTATGGCTACACCTTC
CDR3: CASSLKRRDGKTYGYTF

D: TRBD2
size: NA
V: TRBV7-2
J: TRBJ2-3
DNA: TGTGCCAGCAGCTTAGTAGGGACTAGCGGCACAGATACGCAGTATTTT
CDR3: CASSLVGTSGTDTQYF

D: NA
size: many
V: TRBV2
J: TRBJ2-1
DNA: TGTGCCAGCAGTGAAAGGAAGGAGGCAGCCTCCTACAATGAGCAGTTCTTC
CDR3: CASSERKEAASYNEQFF

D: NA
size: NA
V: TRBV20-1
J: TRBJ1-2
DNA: TGCAGTGCTAGAGATTCGGTAGGGGTTGGCTATGGCTACACCTTC
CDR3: CSARDSVGVGYGYTF

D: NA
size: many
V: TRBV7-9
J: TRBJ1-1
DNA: TGTGCCAGCTTAGGGTCAGGGAACACTGAAGCTTTCTTT
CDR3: CASLGSGNTEAFF

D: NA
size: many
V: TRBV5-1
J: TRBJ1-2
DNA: TGCGCCAGCGGGATCGAATCGGTTCGAAAGACCTATGGCTACACCTTC
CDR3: CASGIESVRKTYGYTF

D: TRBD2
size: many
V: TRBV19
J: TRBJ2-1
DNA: TGTGCCAGTAGTATCCAGACTAGCGGGGATTACAATGAGCAGTTCTTC
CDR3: CASSIQTSGDYNEQFF

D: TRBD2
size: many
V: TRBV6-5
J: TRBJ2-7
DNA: TGTGCCAGCAGTGGGACACGGACTAGCGGGAGTGTGCAGTACTTC
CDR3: CASSGTRTSGSVQYF

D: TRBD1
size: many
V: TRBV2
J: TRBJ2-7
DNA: TGTGCCAGCAGCAGGGACAGCCCCTTGAGCGAGCAGTACTTC
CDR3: CASSRDSPLSEQYF

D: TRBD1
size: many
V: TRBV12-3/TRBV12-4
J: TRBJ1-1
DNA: TGTGCCAGCTATAAAGACAGGGGCCACACTGAAGCTTTCTTT
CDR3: CASYKDRGHTEAFF

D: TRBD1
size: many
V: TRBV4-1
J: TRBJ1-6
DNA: TGCGCCAGCAGCCAAGAGGGTCAGGGGGACGATTCACCCCTCCACTTT
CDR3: CASSQEGQGDDSPLHF

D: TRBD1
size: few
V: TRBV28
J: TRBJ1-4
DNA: TGTGCCAGCAGTGGGGACAGGCCCGTGGTTTTT
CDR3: CASSGDRPVVF

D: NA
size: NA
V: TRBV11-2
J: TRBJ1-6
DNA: TGTGCCGGCAGCTTAGGTCGGGGCCTCCCCTATAATTCACCCCTCCACTTT
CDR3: CAGSLGRGLPYNSPLHF

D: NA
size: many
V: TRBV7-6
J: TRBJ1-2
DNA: TGTGCCAGCAGCACAGATCTTGAATCTCGAAAGACCTATGGCTACACCTTC
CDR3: CASSTDLESRKTYGYTF

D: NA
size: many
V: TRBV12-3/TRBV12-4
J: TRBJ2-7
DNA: TGTGCCAGCAGCGACTCCCAGGGGTCGTACGAGCAGTACTTC
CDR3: CASSDSQGSYEQYF

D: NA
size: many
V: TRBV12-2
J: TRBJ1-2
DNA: TGTGCAAGTCGCTATTGCTCGACTCCACGAAAGACCTATGGCTACACCTTC
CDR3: CASRYCSTPRKTYGYTF

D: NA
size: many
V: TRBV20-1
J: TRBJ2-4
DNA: TGCAGTGCTCCCGTCCGGCCCAAAAACATTCAGTACTTC
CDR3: CSAPVRPKNIQYF

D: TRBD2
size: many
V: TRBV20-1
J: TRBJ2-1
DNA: TGCAGTGCTAGGTGGGGTCTAGCGGGGGCCTACAATGAGCAGTTCTTC
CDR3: CSARWGLAGAYNEQFF

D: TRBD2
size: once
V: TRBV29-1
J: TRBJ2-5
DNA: TGCGGCGTTGAAGATCCGAGCGGGAGGCAAGAGACCCAGTACTTC
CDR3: CGVEDPSGRQETQYF

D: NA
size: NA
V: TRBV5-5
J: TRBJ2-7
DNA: TGTGCCAGCAGCCCCGCCGGACGGTCCTACGAGCAGTACTTC
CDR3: CASSPAGRSYEQYF

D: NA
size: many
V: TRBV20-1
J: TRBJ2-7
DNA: TGCAGTGCTAGAGATGGCAGGGGAGGAGGCGAGCAGTACTTC
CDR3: CSARDGRGGGEQYF

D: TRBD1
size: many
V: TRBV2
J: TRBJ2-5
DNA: TGTGCCAGCAGTGAAGGACAGGGGGAGACCCAGTACTTC
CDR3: CASSEGQGETQYF

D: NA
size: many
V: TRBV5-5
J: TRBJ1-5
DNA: TGTGCCAGCAGCTCCCTCGGTTCCTCGGCGGGCAATCAGCCCCAGCATTTT
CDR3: CASSSLGSSAGNQPQHF

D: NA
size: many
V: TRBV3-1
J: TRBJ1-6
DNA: TGTGCCAGCAGCCTATTAGGCTCCTATAATTCACCCCTCCACTTT
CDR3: CASSLLGSYNSPLHF

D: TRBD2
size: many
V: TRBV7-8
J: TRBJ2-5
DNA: TGTGCCAGCAGCCCCCGGCGGGAGGGACAAGAGACCCAGTACTTC
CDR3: CASSPRREGQETQYF